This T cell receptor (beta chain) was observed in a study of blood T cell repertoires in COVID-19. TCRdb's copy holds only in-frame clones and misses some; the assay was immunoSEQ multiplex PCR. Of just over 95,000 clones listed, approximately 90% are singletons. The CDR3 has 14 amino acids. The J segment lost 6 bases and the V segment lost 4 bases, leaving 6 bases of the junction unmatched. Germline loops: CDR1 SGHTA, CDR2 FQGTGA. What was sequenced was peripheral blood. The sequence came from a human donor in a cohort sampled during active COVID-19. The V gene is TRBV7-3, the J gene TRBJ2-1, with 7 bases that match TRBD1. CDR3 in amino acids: CASSSYRDSNEQFF. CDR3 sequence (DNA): TGTGCCAGCAGCTCCTACCGGGACAGCAATGAGCAGTTCTTC.